The 31 T cell receptor beta chains below were found in one sample sequenced in a study of technical replicates of blood from several donors. Method: immunoSEQ multiplex PCR; TCRdb's copy keeps in-frame clones and lacks some. The sample carries tens of thousands of clones, approximately 95% recorded once. Input material: T cells isolated from PBMCs. The receptors stem from a human donor in good health.

V is TRBV27 and J is TRBJ2-7; the D is unclear. Trimming removed 0 bases from V and 6 bases from J, with 9 bases in between. Germline V gene data show CDR1 as MNHEY and CDR2 as SMNVEV (reference sequence). The CDR3 consists of 13 residues. The DNA for the CDR3 is TGTGCCAGCAGTTTATCATCAGGCGCCGAGCAGTACTTC. Its protein product is CASSLSSGAEQYF.

V usage is TRBV7-2 and J usage is TRBJ1-1; D ambiguous. Germline V gene data show CDR1 as SGHTA and CDR2 as FQGNSA. The CDR3 runs to 13 residues. The germline V and J ends were trimmed by 1 base and 5 bases, with 8 bases remaining between them. The CDR3 nucleotides are TGTGCCAGCAGCTTAGAGCGACCTACTGAAGCTTTCTTT. The encoded protein is CASSLERPTEAFF.

V is TRBV7-3 and J is TRBJ1-1, with D hard to call. The V end lost 5 bases, the J end lost 1 base, and 8 bases lay between the germline ends. In germline, CDR1 is SGHTA, CDR2 FQGTGA. The CDR3 has 13 residues. For the CDR3, the DNA is TGTGCCAGCAGCCCCTCAGAGAACACTGAAGCTTTCTTT. Protein product: CASSPSENTEAFF.

The genes are TRBV6-5 and TRBJ1-2; maybe TRBD1 (6 bases). Germline assignment: CDR1 MNHEY and CDR2 SVGAGI. Trimming removed 2 bases at V and 8 bases at J, with 18 bases between. CDR3 length equals 15 residues. The CDR3 here is CASSYQQGILGGYTF. DNA for the CDR3: TGTGCCAGCAGTTACCAACAGGGTATATTGGGGGGCTACACCTTC.

The chain combines TRBV5-1 with TRBJ2-2; 7 bases are shared with TRBD1. Germline lookup yields CDR1 SGHRS and CDR2 YFSETQ. The CDR3 length is 16 residues. V trimming: 4 bases; J trimming: 7 bases; junction bases outside the gene matches: 13. The CDR3 DNA follows: TGCGCCAGCAGCGGAGACAGGGTTAGGATGAGCGGGGAGCTGTTTTTT. Its protein is CASSGDRVRMSGELFF.

The rearrangement uses TRBV6-5 and TRBJ2-3, with 8 bases matching TRBD2. This CDR3 has 14 amino acids. Germline values: CDR1 MNHEY, CDR2 SVGAGI. J was trimmed by 2 bases and V by 5 bases; bases with no gene match: 3. CDR3: CASSTSGPTDTQYF. The CDR3 region has the DNA TGTGCCAGCAGTACTAGCGGTCCCACAGATACGCAGTATTTT.

This clone was recorded once. The rearrangement links TRBV15 to TRBJ2-1; no firm D call. V was shortened by 0 bases and J by 8 bases, with 8 bases between the two germline ends. Germline V gives CDR1 LNHNV, CDR2 YYDKDF (reference sequence). The CDR3 consists of 13 residues. The CDR3 region is CATSRESLYEQFF. The CDR3 DNA reads TGTGCCACCAGCAGAGAGAGCCTTTATGAGCAGTTCTTC.

The chain is built from TRBV28 and TRBJ2-5; D possibly corresponds to TRBD1 (6 bases). The CDR3 extends over 13 amino acids. From germline, CDR1 is MDHEN and CDR2 SYDVKM. V lost 2 bases and J 7 bases, leaving 11 bases between the germline ends. The CDR3 region has the DNA TGTGCCAGCAGTTTACAGGGGTGGGGGACCCAGTACTTC. As protein: CASSLQGWGTQYF.

The chain uses TRBV29-1 and TRBJ1-3, with D unclear. This CDR3 region has 15 residues. The ends were cut back, 7 bases at V and 0 bases at J, with 16 bases in the middle. The germline CDR1 and CDR2 sequences are SQVTM and ANQGSEA. The CDR3 loop is CSALTEIYSGNTIYF. In DNA form, the CDR3 reads TGCAGCGCTTTAACGGAGATCTACTCTGGAAACACCATATATTTT.

The V gene is TRBV29-1, the J gene TRBJ1-2; 7 nucleotides align to TRBD1. This CDR3 is built from 13 residues. Germline CDR1 is SQVTM and CDR2 is ANQGSEA. Trimming removed 6 bases from V and 4 bases from J; junction bases left unmatched: 8. CDR3 coding DNA: TGCAGCGTCCTCGGGGGACAGTTCTATGGCTACACCTTC. Encoded protein: CSVLGGQFYGYTF.

As DNA, the CDR3 is TGTGCCAGCATCCTAACAGGGGGCGCCGAGACCCAGTACTTC. This codes for CASILTGGAETQYF. J is TRBJ2-5 and V is TRBV7-9, with TRBD1 identical over 9 bases. Germline CDR1 and CDR2: SEHNR and FQNEAQ (reference sequence). The CDR3 sequence is 14 residues long. Trimming took 7 bases from V and 5 from J; bases not matched to a gene: 8.

The chain uses TRBV28 and TRBJ1-5; a possible D gene is TRBD1 (5 bases). The germline V and J ends were trimmed by 7 bases and 3 bases, with 13 bases remaining between them. The CDR3 loop spans 14 amino acids. Germline V gene lookup returns CDR1 MDHEN and CDR2 SYDVKM. DNA for the CDR3: TGTGCCAGCACCGGGGGAGGAGTCAATCAGCCCCAGCATTTT. Residues: CASTGGGVNQPQHF.

The rearrangement links TRBV10-3 to TRBJ2-3; D perhaps matches TRBD2 (5 bases). CDR1 is ENHRY, CDR2 SYGVKD, per germline. The ends were cut back, 3 bases at V and 9 bases at J, with 13 bases in the middle. CDR3 length equals 13 residues. CDR3 sequence: CAISDGRGDTQYF. CDR3 coding DNA: TGTGCCATCAGTGATGGGAGAGGAGACACGCAGTATTTT.

The gene calls are TRBV6-1 and TRBJ1-2; D possibly corresponds to TRBD1 (6 bases). Trimming removed 5 bases from V and 1 base from J, with 11 bases in between. This CDR3 region has 14 residues. The V gene's germline CDR1 is MNHNS and CDR2 SASEGT. The chain's CDR3 is CASSSYRVNYGYTF. As DNA, the CDR3 is TGTGCCAGCAGTTCGTACAGGGTTAACTATGGCTACACCTTC.

The genes are TRBV7-3 and TRBJ2-7; 10 nucleotides align to TRBD2. Germline CDR1 is SGHTA and CDR2 is FQGTGA. V trimming: 4 bases; J trimming: 2 bases; junction bases outside the gene matches: 2. This CDR3 is 14 amino acids long. This CDR3 is CASSSTSGAYEQYF. The CDR3 DNA reads TGTGCCAGCAGCTCTACTAGCGGGGCCTACGAGCAGTACTTC.

The chain combines TRBV10-1 with TRBJ2-2, with D possibly being TRBD2 (5 bases). The CDR3 contains 16 residues. CDR1 and CDR2 from the germline V gene are WNHNN and SYGVQD (reference sequence). Trimming took 11 bases from V and 3 from J, leaving 22 bases between them. CDR3 bases: TGCGCCGTTCCGAGGGCGGGTCTGTCAGACACCGGGGAGCTGTTTTTT. Residues: CAVPRAGLSDTGELFF.

The chain links TRBV30 to TRBJ2-7; 9 bases are a match to TRBD1. This CDR3 comprises 14 residues. Per the germline V gene, CDR1 is GTSNPN and CDR2 is SVGIG (reference sequence). Germline trimming cut 4 bases from V and 2 bases from J; bases unmatched to any gene: 6. CDR3 in DNA: TGTGCCTGGATCCGGGACAGGGTGCCCTACGAGCAGTACTTC. Translating gives CAWIRDRVPYEQYF. The full variable domain, with the rest looked up from reference TRBV30 and TRBJ2-7, is SQTIHQWPATLVQPVGSPLSLECTVEGTSNPNLYWYRQAAGRGLQLLFYSVGIGQISSEVPQNLSASRPQDRQFILSSKKLLLSDSGFYLCAWIRDRVPYEQYFGPGTRLTVT.

This sequence joins TRBV7-9 and TRBJ2-1; 10 bases map to TRBD2. The germline CDR1 and CDR2 sequences are SEHNR and FQNEAQ (reference sequence). This CDR3 has 14 residues. With V trimmed by 4 bases and J by 3 bases, 0 bases remained unmatched. CDR3: CASSSSGSYNEQFF. CDR3 coding DNA: TGTGCCAGCAGCTCTAGCGGGAGCTACAATGAGCAGTTCTTC.

The chain is built from TRBV7-9 and TRBJ2-1; 7 bases align to TRBD2. The CDR3 has 12 amino acids. Germline V gene data show CDR1 as SEHNR and CDR2 as FQNEAQ (reference sequence). V dropped 5 bases and J dropped 10; count of bases not matched to a gene: 5. The CDR3 bases are TGTGCCAGCAGCGCGATACTAGCGGAGCAGTTCTTC. Translating gives CASSAILAEQFF.

The chain combines TRBV4-2 with TRBJ2-5; TRBD2 matches 10 bases. Germline CDR1 LGHNA, CDR2 YNFKEQ. The CDR3 covers 14 residues. The junction had 2 bases not matched to a gene; V was cut back by 3 bases and J by 4 bases. DNA of the CDR3: TGTGCCAGCAGCCAGCTAGCGGGAGTAGAGACCCAGTACTTC. As protein: CASSQLAGVETQYF.

V and J are TRBV5-6 and TRBJ2-1, with TRBD1 matching 7 bases. V trimming: 3 bases; J trimming: 0 bases; junction bases outside the gene matches: 6. This CDR3 has 16 amino acids. Germline lookup yields CDR1 SGHDT and CDR2 YYEEEE. The chain's CDR3 is CASSSTGVSSYNEQFF. CDR3 sequence (DNA): TGTGCCAGCAGCTCTACAGGGGTCAGCTCCTACAATGAGCAGTTCTTC.

The J gene is TRBJ2-1, the V gene TRBV7-2, with D tentatively TRBD2 (6 bases). The CDR3 spans 16 residues. Per the germline V gene, CDR1 is SGHTA and CDR2 is FQGNSA. V lost 6 bases, J lost 1 base, and 16 bases lay in between. In DNA, the CDR3 is TGTGCCAGCAGTCCCGGGGGAATTACTTCCTACAATGAGCAGTTCTTC. Translating it yields CASSPGGITSYNEQFF.

This clone was observed a single time. V gene TRBV10-3 combines with J gene TRBJ2-7, with 7 bases aligning to TRBD2. This CDR3 comprises 16 residues. The V segment lost 5 bases and the J segment 1 base; nucleotides outside the gene matches: 11. The germline gives CDR1 ENHRY, CDR2 SYGVKD. CDR3 coding DNA: TGTGCCATCAGTTCGAGTTTTAGCGGGCGGTCCTACGAGCAGTACTTC. Amino acids: CAISSSFSGRSYEQYF.

The rearrangement joins TRBV10-2 to TRBJ2-7, with 8 bases lining up with TRBD2. The CDR3 has 14 amino acids. Germline loops: CDR1 WSHSY, CDR2 SAAADI. Trimming took 3 bases from V and 7 from J; bases not matched to a gene: 8. The CDR3 DNA sequence: TGCGCCAGCAGTGAAAGTAGCGGGACGGGGGAGCAGTACTTC. It translates to CASSESSGTGEQYF.

V is TRBV6-1 and J is TRBJ2-2; D is uncertain. CDR3 length equals 14 residues. Germline V gives CDR1 MNHNS, CDR2 SASEGT. V gave up 1 base and J gave up 4 bases, with 7 bases separating them. The CDR3 sequence is CASSEVPGTGELFF. The CDR3 nucleotides are TGTGCCAGCAGTGAAGTTCCCGGCACCGGGGAGCTGTTTTTT.

The CDR3 nucleotides are TGTGCCAGCAACCGCGGGACAGTCTATGGCTACACCTTC. Translation gives CASNRGTVYGYTF. V is TRBV28 and J is TRBJ1-2; TRBD1 matches 7 bases. With 7 bases clipped from V and 4 bases from J, the junction kept 6 bases outside the gene matches. The CDR3 has 13 amino acids. From germline, CDR1 is MDHEN and CDR2 SYDVKM.

The genes are TRBV7-3 and TRBJ1-1; D is perhaps TRBD1 (6 bases). Germline V gives CDR1 SGHTA, CDR2 FQGTGA. The CDR3 runs 14 residues. Deletions cut 4 bases from V and 0 bases from J, with 9 bases between. CDR3 sequence (DNA): TGTGCCAGCAGCTCCGGACAGATGAACACTGAAGCTTTCTTT. Its translation is CASSSGQMNTEAFF.

The gene calls are TRBV27 and TRBJ2-1, with TRBD2 matching over 8 bases. Per germline, CDR1 MNHEY and CDR2 SMNVEV (reference sequence). V lost 3 bases and J lost 9; bases outside the gene matches: 7. The length of the CDR3 is 14 residues. This CDR3 is CASSFTGGPTEQFF. The CDR3 coding sequence is TGTGCCAGCAGTTTCACGGGAGGGCCCACTGAGCAGTTCTTC.

The chain couples TRBV28 to TRBJ1-1; D is perhaps TRBD1 (5 bases). The CDR3 has 15 residues. CDR1 is MDHEN, CDR2 SYDVKM, per germline. With 7 bases removed from V and 5 bases from J, the gap between germline ends came to 20 bases. The CDR3 nucleotides read TGTGCCAGCATCCTGGGGGGGGAAGGTAGGACTGAAGCTTTCTTT. Its protein product is CASILGGEGRTEAFF.

The CDR3 coding sequence is TGCAGTGCTAACGGGGGGAATGGCTACACCTTC. It codes for CSANGGNGYTF. The rearrangement joins TRBV20-1 to TRBJ1-2, with D possibly matching TRBD1 (5 bases). V was cut by 4 bases and J by 6 bases, with 9 bases left in between. This CDR3 has 11 residues. From germline, CDR1 is DFQATT and CDR2 SNEGSKA (reference sequence).

In this sample, this clone turned up once. V gene TRBV27 combines with J gene TRBJ2-6; 12 positions agree with TRBD1. Germline V gives CDR1 MNHEY, CDR2 SMNVEV (reference sequence). With 4 bases clipped from V and 4 bases from J, the junction kept 5 bases outside the gene matches. The CDR3 length is 17 residues. The CDR3, as DNA: TGTGCCAGCAGTTGGGGACAGGGGGCGCCCGGGGCCAACGTCCTGACTTTC. Its protein is CASSWGQGAPGANVLTF.